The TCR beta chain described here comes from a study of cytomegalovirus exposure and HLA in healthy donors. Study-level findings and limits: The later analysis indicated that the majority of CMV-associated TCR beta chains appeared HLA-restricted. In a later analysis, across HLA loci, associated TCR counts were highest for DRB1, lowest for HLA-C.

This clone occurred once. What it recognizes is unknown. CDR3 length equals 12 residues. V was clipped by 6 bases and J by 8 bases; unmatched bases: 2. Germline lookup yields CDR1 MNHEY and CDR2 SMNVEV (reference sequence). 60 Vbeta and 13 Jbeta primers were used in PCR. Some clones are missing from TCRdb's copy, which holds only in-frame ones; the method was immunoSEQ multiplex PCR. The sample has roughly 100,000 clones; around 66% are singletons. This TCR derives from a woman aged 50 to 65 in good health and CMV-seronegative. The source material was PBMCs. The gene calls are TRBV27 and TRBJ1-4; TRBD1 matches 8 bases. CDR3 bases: TGTGCCAGCAGGACAGGGGCGGAAAAACTGTTTTTT. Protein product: CASRTGAEKLFF. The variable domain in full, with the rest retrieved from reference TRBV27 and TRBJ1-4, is EAQVTQNPRYLITVTGKKLTVTCSQNMNHEYMSWYRQDPGLGLRQIYYSMNVEVTDKGDVPEGYKVSRKEKRNFPLILESPSPNQTSLYFCASRTGAEKLFFGSGTQLSVL.